This T cell receptor (beta chain) was profiled in a study of long-term antiretroviral therapy in people with HIV. Study details: When the earliest samples were collected, ART was typically delayed until CD4 counts fell. Findings and caveats of the study: Diversity remained lower than transplant donor controls, even though it increased after ART.

Assay version v3.0 of immunoSEQ was used, and it was run at survey level. Repertoires were generated with immunoSEQ multiplex PCR, while TCRdb's copy carries only in-frame clones and drops some. The profile shows approximately 19,000 clones, roughly 86% of them singletons. For this clone: Antigen: not known.

CDR3 size: 14 residues. Germline V gives CDR1 SGHTA, CDR2 FQGNSA. The V segment lost 7 bases and the J segment 0 bases; nucleotides outside the gene matches: 5. Material: unsorted PBMCs, obtained approximately 2.5 years after starting antiretroviral therapy. The chain combines TRBV7-2 with TRBJ2-7, with 8 bases fitting TRBD2. The clonotype was recovered from a woman in her fifties or sixties with HIV. The CDR3: CASTPTSDSYEQYF. The CDR3 DNA reads as TGTGCCAGCACTCCGACTAGCGACTCCTACGAGCAGTACTTC.